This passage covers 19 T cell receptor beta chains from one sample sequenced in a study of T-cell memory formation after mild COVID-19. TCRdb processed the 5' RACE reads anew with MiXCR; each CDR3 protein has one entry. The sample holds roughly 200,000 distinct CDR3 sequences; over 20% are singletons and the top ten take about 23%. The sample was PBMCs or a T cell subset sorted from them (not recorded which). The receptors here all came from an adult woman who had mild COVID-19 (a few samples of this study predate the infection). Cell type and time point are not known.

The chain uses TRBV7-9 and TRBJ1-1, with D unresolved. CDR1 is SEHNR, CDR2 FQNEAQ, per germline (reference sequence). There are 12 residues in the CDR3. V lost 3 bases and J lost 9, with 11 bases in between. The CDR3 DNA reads TGTGCCAGCAGCTTTCCGGACGCCAAAGCTTTCTTT. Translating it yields CASSFPDAKAFF. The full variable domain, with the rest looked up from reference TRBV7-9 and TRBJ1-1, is DTGVSQNPRHKITKRGQNVTFRCDPISEHNRLYWYRQTLGQGPEFLTYFQNEAQLEKSRLLSDRFSAERPKGSFSTLEIQRTEQGDSAMYLCASSFPDAKAFFGQGTRLTVV.

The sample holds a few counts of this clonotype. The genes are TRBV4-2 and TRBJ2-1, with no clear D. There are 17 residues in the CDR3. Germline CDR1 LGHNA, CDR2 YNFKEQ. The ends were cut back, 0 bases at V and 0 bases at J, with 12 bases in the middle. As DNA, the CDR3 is TGTGCCAGCAGCCAAGAAGGTGGAAGGAGCTCCTACAATGAGCAGTTCTTC. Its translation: CASSQEGGRSSYNEQFF.

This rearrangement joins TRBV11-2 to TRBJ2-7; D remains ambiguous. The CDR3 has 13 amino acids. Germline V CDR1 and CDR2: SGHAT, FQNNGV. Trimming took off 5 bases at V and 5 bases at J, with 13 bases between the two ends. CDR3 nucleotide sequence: TGTGCCAGCAGCCCTAACGTCGCTGACGAGCAGTACTTC. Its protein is CASSPNVADEQYF.

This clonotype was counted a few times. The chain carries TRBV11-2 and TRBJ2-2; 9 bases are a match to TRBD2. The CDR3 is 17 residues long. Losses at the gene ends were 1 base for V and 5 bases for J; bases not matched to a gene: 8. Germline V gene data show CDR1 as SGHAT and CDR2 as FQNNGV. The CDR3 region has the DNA TGTGCCAGCAGCTTAGGCGGGAGGGCCTTTCGAACCGGGGAGCTGTTTTTT. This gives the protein CASSLGGRAFRTGELFF.

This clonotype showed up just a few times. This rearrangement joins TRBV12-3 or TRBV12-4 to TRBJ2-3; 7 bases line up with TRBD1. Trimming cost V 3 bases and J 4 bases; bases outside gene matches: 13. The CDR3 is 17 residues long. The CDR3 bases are TGTGCCAGCAGTTTTTGGCCCGGACAGGTTAGCTCAGATACGCAGTATTTT. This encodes CASSFWPGQVSSDTQYF.

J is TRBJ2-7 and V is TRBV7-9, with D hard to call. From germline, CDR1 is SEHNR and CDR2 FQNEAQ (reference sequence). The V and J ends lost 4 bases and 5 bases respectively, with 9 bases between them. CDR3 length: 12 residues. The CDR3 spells CASSSPPHEQYF. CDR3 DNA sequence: TGTGCCAGCAGCTCGCCGCCCCACGAGCAGTACTTC.

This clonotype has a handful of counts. CDR3 sequence reads: CSVVETGEQFF. The CDR3 DNA is TGCAGCGTTGTGGAGACGGGTGAGCAGTTCTTC. V gene TRBV29-1 combines with J gene TRBJ2-1; no definite D call. CDR1 is SQVTM, CDR2 ANQGSEA, per germline. The V end was cut by 4 bases, the J end by 9 bases, with 10 bases between. This CDR3 contains 11 residues.

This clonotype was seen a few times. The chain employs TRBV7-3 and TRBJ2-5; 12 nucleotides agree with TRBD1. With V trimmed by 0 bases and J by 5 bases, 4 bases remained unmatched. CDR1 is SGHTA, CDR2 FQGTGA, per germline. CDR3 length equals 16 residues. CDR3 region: CASSLTGTGGLETQYF. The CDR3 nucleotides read TGTGCCAGCAGCTTAACGGGGACAGGGGGCTTGGAGACCCAGTACTTC.

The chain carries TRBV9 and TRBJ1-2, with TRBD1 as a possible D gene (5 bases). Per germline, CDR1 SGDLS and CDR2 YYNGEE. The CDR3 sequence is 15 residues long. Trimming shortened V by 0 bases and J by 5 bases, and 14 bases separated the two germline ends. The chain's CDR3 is CASSVGSGGIYGYTF. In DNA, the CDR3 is TGTGCCAGCAGCGTAGGATCCGGGGGGATATATGGCTACACCTTC.

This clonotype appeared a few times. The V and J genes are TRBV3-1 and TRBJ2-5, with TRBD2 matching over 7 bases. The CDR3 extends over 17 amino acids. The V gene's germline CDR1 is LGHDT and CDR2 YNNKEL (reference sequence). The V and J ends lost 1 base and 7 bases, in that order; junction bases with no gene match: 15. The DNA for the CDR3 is TGTGCCAGCAGCCAAGTTTTGAGACGGGAGGATAACGGGACCCAGTACTTC. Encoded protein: CASSQVLRREDNGTQYF.

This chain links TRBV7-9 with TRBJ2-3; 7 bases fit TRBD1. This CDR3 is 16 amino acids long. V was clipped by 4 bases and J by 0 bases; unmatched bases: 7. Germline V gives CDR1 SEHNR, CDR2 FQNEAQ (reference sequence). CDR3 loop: CASSSLQGTSTDTQYF. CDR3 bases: TGTGCCAGCAGCTCCTTACAGGGGACCAGCACAGATACGCAGTATTTT.

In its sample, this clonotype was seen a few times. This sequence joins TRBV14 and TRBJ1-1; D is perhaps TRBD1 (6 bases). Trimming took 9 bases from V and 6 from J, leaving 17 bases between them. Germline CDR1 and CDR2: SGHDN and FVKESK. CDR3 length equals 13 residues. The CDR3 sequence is CASQGLEHSEAFF. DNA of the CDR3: TGTGCCAGTCAGGGGCTGGAACACTCTGAAGCTTTCTTT. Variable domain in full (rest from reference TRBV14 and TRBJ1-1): EAGVTQFPSHSVIEKGQTVTLRCDPISGHDNLYWYRRVMGKEIKFLLHFVKESKQDESGMPNNRFLAERTGGTYSTLKVQPAELEDSGVYFCASQGLEHSEAFFGQGTRLTVV.

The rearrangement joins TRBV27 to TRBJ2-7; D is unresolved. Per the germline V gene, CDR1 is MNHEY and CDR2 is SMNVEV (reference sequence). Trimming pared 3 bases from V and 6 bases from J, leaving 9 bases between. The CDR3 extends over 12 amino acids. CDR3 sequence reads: CASSFHGLEQYF. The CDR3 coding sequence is TGTGCCAGCAGTTTCCACGGTCTCGAGCAGTACTTC.

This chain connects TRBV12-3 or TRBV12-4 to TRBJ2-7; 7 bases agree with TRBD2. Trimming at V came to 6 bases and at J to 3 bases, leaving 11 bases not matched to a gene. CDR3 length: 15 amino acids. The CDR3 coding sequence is TGTGCCAGCAGCCCCGAAGCGGGAAACGACTACGAGCAGTACTTC. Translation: CASSPEAGNDYEQYF.

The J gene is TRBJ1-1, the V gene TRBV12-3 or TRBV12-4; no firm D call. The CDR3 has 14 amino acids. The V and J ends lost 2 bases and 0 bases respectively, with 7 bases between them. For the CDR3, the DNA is TGTGCCAGCAGTTTATGGCACATGAACACTGAAGCTTTCTTT. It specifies CASSLWHMNTEAFF.

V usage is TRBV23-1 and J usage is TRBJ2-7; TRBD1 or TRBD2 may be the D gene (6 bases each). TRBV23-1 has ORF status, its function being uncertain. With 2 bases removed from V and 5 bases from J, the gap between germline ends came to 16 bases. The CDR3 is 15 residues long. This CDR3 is CASSQQGLGGHEQYF. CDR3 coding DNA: TGCGCCAGCAGTCAACAGGGTCTGGGGGGCCACGAGCAGTACTTC.

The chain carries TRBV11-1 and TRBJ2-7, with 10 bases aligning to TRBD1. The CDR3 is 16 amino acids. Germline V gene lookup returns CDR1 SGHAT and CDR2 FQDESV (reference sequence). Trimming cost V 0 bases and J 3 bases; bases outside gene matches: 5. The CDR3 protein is CASSLAGTGAFYEQYF. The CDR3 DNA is TGTGCCAGCAGCTTAGCCGGGACAGGGGCTTTCTACGAGCAGTACTTC. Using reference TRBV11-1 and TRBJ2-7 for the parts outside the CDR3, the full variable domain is EAEVAQSPRYKITEKSQAVAFWCDPISGHATLYWYRQILGQGPELLVQFQDESVVDDSQLPKDRFSAERLKGVDSTLKIQPAELGDSAMYLCASSLAGTGAFYEQYFGPGTRLTVT.

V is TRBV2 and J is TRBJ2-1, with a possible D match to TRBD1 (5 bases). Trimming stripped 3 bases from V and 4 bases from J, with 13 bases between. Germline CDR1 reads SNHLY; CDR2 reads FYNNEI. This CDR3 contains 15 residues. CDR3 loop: CASSDRALSYNEQFF. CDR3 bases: TGTGCCAGCAGTGACAGGGCCCTTTCTTACAATGAGCAGTTCTTC. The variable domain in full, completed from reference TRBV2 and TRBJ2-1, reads EPEVTQTPSHQVTQMGQEVILRCVPISNHLYFYWYRQILGQKVEFLVSFYNNEISEKSEIFDDQFSVERPDGSNFTLKIRSTKLEDSAMYFCASSDRALSYNEQFFGPGTRLTVL.

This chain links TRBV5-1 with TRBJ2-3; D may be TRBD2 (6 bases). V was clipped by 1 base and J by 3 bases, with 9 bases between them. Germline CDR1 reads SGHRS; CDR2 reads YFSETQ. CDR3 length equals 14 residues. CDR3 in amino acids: CASSLLGGTDTQYF. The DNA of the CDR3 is TGCGCCAGCAGCTTGCTGGGAGGTACAGATACGCAGTATTTT.